The 10 T cell receptor beta chains reported below all come from one sample, sequenced in a study of blood T cells in healthy people across ages. Together with a sample-barcoded 5' primer, a J-beta primer mix was included in a second PCR lasting roughly 6 to 12 cycles. TCRdb reprocessed the 5' RACE reads via MiXCR and lists one record per CDR3 protein. This table has fewer than 1,000,000 distinct CDR3 sequences, 46% appearing once. Sequencing was performed on blood. The receptors here all came from a man at least 80 years old in good health.

The chain couples TRBV2 to TRBJ2-7; TRBD2 matches at 8 bases. The CDR3 runs to 11 residues. The J segment lost 9 bases and the V segment lost 6 bases, leaving 4 bases of the junction unmatched. Germline CDR1 SNHLY, CDR2 FYNNEI. The CDR3 DNA reads as TGTGCCAGCAGGCGGGAGGAGAGGCAGTACTTC. Amino acid sequence: CASRREERQYF.

Regarding this clonotype: The junction does not match germline at one end; this may be a read error. V is TRBV7-2 and J is TRBJ2-1, with TRBD1 matching over 8 bases. Looked up from germline, CDR1 is SGHTA and CDR2 is FQGNSA. The CDR3 loop spans 16 amino acids. CDR3 in amino acids: CASGFPGTGKYNEQFF. DNA for the CDR3: TGTGCCAGCGGCTTCCCCGGGACAGGCAAATACAATGAGCAGTTCTTC.

The sample holds many counts of this clonotype. CDR3 coding DNA: TGCAGTGCTAGTGAGGTGCGGGGGCCGGCTGAGCAGTTCTTC. Its protein is CSASEVRGPAEQFF. The rearrangement uses TRBV20-1 and TRBJ2-1, with D possibly being TRBD2 (7 bases). V was clipped by 3 bases and J by 9 bases, with 18 bases between them. CDR3 length equals 14 residues. Germline V gene data show CDR1 as DFQATT and CDR2 as SNEGSKA (reference sequence).

The chain combines TRBV6-1 with TRBJ2-1, with 14 bases fitting TRBD2. The J segment lost 6 bases and the V segment lost 7 bases, leaving 20 bases of the junction unmatched. Germline CDR1 MNHNS, CDR2 SASEGT. This CDR3 contains 20 residues. The CDR3, as DNA: TGTGCCAGCAAAAGAGGGACTAGCGGGAGTACATTGGGCGCTGGCAATGAGCAGTTCTTC. This codes for CASKRGTSGSTLGAGNEQFF.

In this sample, this clonotype turned up a few times. The chain carries TRBV4-2 and TRBJ2-1; D may be TRBD2 (5 bases). V was clipped by 0 bases and J by 6 bases, with 9 bases between them. Per germline, CDR1 LGHNA and CDR2 YNFKEQ. CDR3 length equals 14 residues. The CDR3 sequence: CASSQERVGNEQFF. Here the CDR3 DNA reads TGTGCCAGCAGCCAAGAGAGGGTCGGCAATGAGCAGTTCTTC.

This clonotype was seen only a few times. The genes are TRBV7-8 and TRBJ1-1, with TRBD1 identical over 10 bases. V lost 3 bases to trimming and J lost 4 bases; unmatched junction nucleotides: 17. Germline V gene sequence: CDR1 SGHVS, CDR2 FQNEAQ. CDR3 length equals 19 residues. CDR3 nucleotide sequence: TGTGCCAGCAGCTTTTTCCCCCGACAGGGGGCTGAAGGCGGCACTGAAGCTTTCTTT. Its protein product is CASSFFPRQGAEGGTEAFF. Full variable domain (remainder filled in from reference TRBV7-8 and TRBJ1-1): GAGVSQSPRYKVAKRGQDVALRCDPISGHVSLFWYQQALGQGPEFLTYFQNEAQLDKSGLPSDRFFAERPEGSVSTLKIQRTQQEDSAVYLCASSFFPRQGAEGGTEAFFGQGTRLTVV.

This clonotype was picked up many times. V usage is TRBV7-8 and J usage is TRBJ2-7; no clear D gene. CDR3 length: 15 amino acids. Trimming left V 0 bases short and J 4 bases short, with 13 bases between. CDR1 and CDR2 (germline): SGHVS, FQNEAQ. CDR3 nucleotides: TGTGCCAGCAGCTTAGCTTGTCCCCTGCAGTACGAGCAGTACTTC. This codes for CASSLACPLQYEQYF. The whole variable domain, filled in from reference TRBV7-8 and TRBJ2-7, reads GAGVSQSPRYKVAKRGQDVALRCDPISGHVSLFWYQQALGQGPEFLTYFQNEAQLDKSGLPSDRFFAERPEGSVSTLKIQRTQQEDSAVYLCASSLACPLQYEQYFGPGTRLTVT.

The chain recombines TRBV10-3 with TRBJ2-1; tentative D call: TRBD2 (5 bases). This CDR3 spans 15 amino acids. CDR1 and CDR2 (germline): ENHRY, SYGVKD. The ends were cut back, 6 bases at V and 5 bases at J, with 17 bases in the middle. CDR3 in amino acids: CAIRKEGPGNNEQFF. The CDR3 DNA is TGTGCCATCAGGAAAGAGGGCCCGGGCAACAATGAGCAGTTCTTC.

The CDR3 DNA sequence: TGTGCCATCAGCTTTACACTAGCTAACAATGAGCAGTTCTTC. Protein: CAISFTLANNEQFF. The chain links TRBV10-3 to TRBJ2-1; weak D call: TRBD2 (6 bases). The CDR3 extends over 14 amino acids. V was shortened by 6 bases and J by 5 bases, with 14 bases between the two germline ends. Per germline, CDR1 ENHRY and CDR2 SYGVKD.

This sequence joins TRBV5-4 and TRBJ2-1; weak D call: TRBD1 (7 bases). The V and J ends lost 5 bases and 8 bases respectively, with 14 bases between them. Germline V lookup: CDR1 SGHNT, CDR2 YYREEE (reference sequence). The CDR3 totals 13 residues. In DNA form, the CDR3 reads TGTGCCAGCAGTTCTGACAGGGAGGATGAGCAGTTCTTC. Encoded protein: CASSSDREDEQFF.